This T cell receptor (beta chain) was recovered during a study of T cells in Graves' hyperthyroidism and ophthalmopathy. The study, taken as a whole, reports: The blood repertoire included most of the expanded thyroid clonotypes above 0.001.

Amplification yielded TCR beta CDR3 regions, with RNA transcripts as the source. First-round RT-PCR of the TCR CDR3 relied on the HTBI primer set. MiXCR, run by TCRdb on the multiplex PCR reads, gives a single entry per CDR3 protein. Of fewer than 250,000 distinct CDR3 sequences in the sample, around 25% are singletons; the top ten hold about a third. This clonotype was picked up many times. The antigen is not known. Per the germline V gene, CDR1 is SQVTM and CDR2 is ANQGSEA. The length of the CDR3 is 13 residues. Trimming shortened V by 5 bases and J by 6 bases, and 17 bases separated the two germline ends.

The rearrangement links TRBV29-1 to TRBJ2-7, with D tentatively TRBD2 (6 bases). The sequence came from a woman aged 40 to 50 with Graves' ophthalmopathy. Sequencing input: blood. The CDR3 spells CSVSGGELGEQYF. Written as DNA, the CDR3 is TGCAGCGTTTCGGGCGGGGAGCTGGGCGAGCAGTACTTC.